One sample yielded the 31 T cell receptor beta chains listed below, sequenced in a study of T cells after posttransplantation cyclophosphamide. Profiling relied on immunoSEQ multiplex PCR, and the TCRdb table lists in-frame clones only, not all of them. The table records some 9,000 clones, nearly 99% of them present only once. The sample comprised naive CD8+ T cells sorted from PBMCs. These receptors were collected from a man aged 45-65 years in good health, CMV-negative, and a related stem cell transplant donor.

The J gene is TRBJ2-7, the V gene TRBV4-1; TRBD2 matches 9 bases. There are 15 residues in the CDR3. CDR1 and CDR2 (germline): MGHRA, YSYEKL. J lost 6 bases, V lost 3 bases, and 9 bases had no gene match. The CDR3: CASSQPGTSRPEQYF. The CDR3 DNA is TGCGCCAGCAGCCAGCCCGGGACTAGCCGCCCCGAGCAGTACTTC.

The rearrangement uses TRBV7-9 and TRBJ1-4; D remains unclear. Germline CDR1 is SEHNR and CDR2 is FQNEAQ (reference sequence). The CDR3 sequence is 13 residues long. V lost 2 bases and J 8 bases, leaving 9 bases between the germline ends. The CDR3: CASSLSESEKLFF. The CDR3 DNA follows: TGTGCCAGCAGCTTATCGGAGTCGGAAAAACTGTTTTTT.

J is TRBJ2-2 and V is TRBV18; TRBD1 is a possible D gene (6 bases). The length of the CDR3 is 15 residues. Germline assignment: CDR1 KGHSH and CDR2 LQKENI. The ends were cut back, 4 bases at V and 0 bases at J, with 9 bases in the middle. The CDR3 region is CASSLDRTNTGELFF. CDR3 nucleotides: TGTGCCAGCTCACTAGACAGGACGAACACCGGGGAGCTGTTTTTT.

The chain has TRBV10-3 and TRBJ1-5; 7 bases fit TRBD1. V was clipped by 2 bases and J by 2 bases; unmatched bases: 0. This CDR3 comprises 14 residues. CDR1 and CDR2 from the germline V gene are ENHRY and SYGVKD. DNA for the CDR3: TGTGCCATCAGTGAGGACAGGGGCAATCAGCCCCAGCATTTT. Encoded protein: CAISEDRGNQPQHF.

This chain uses TRBV9 with TRBJ1-5; no clear D gene. Germline V CDR1 and CDR2: SGDLS, YYNGEE. The CDR3 extends over 14 amino acids. V was pared by 2 bases and J by 2 bases, with 8 bases between. CDR3 sequence (DNA): TGTGCCAGCAGCGTTGGTCAGGGCAATCAGCCCCAGCATTTT. Translation: CASSVGQGNQPQHF.

This chain links TRBV29-1 with TRBJ2-3, with 16 bases matching TRBD2. CDR1 SQVTM and CDR2 ANQGSEA come from the germline V gene. Losses at the gene ends were 4 bases for V and 0 bases for J; bases not matched to a gene: 4. CDR3 size: 17 residues. Written as DNA, the CDR3 is TGCAGCGTTGCGGGACTAGCGGGGGGGCAAAGCACAGATACGCAGTATTTT. Its translation: CSVAGLAGGQSTDTQYF.

The chain links TRBV5-5 to TRBJ2-1, with 13 bases fitting TRBD2. The length of the CDR3 is 14 residues. CDR1 and CDR2 (germline): SGHKS, YYEKEE (reference sequence). The J segment lost 9 bases and the V segment lost 0 bases, leaving 0 bases of the junction unmatched. This CDR3 is CASSLGLAGGEQFF. The CDR3 DNA sequence: TGTGCCAGCAGCTTGGGACTAGCGGGGGGTGAGCAGTTCTTC.

J is TRBJ2-1 and V is TRBV5-4; 14 bases agree with TRBD2. CDR3 size: 18 residues. Trimming took 0 bases from V and 7 from J; bases not matched to a gene: 9. In germline, CDR1 is SGHNT, CDR2 YYREEE (reference sequence). Here the CDR3 reads CASSLGLAGGNFVNEQFF. The DNA for the CDR3 is TGTGCCAGCAGCTTGGGACTAGCGGGAGGGAATTTTGTTAATGAGCAGTTCTTC.

The chain carries TRBV4-3 and TRBJ1-3; D ambiguous. CDR3 size: 14 residues. The V gene lost 3 bases and the J gene lost 8 bases, with 14 bases spanning the gap. Germline V gene data show CDR1 as LGHNA and CDR2 as YSLEER. CDR3 amino acids: CASSHLPVGDTIYF. CDR3 coding DNA: TGCGCCAGCAGCCATCTTCCCGTGGGAGACACCATATATTTT.

This clone was seen only once. The chain carries TRBV14 and TRBJ1-1; a weak D match, TRBD1 (5 bases). Trimming pared 7 bases from V and 5 bases from J, leaving 17 bases between. The CDR3 is 14 amino acids. From germline, CDR1 is SGHDN and CDR2 FVKESK. The CDR3, as DNA: TGTGCCAGCACCCAGGTCACAGGAGCAACTGAAGCTTTCTTT. Its protein product is CASTQVTGATEAFF.

V is TRBV5-6 and J is TRBJ2-1; the D gene is possibly TRBD2 (6 bases). The CDR3 has 14 amino acids. Trimming removed 3 bases at V and 2 bases at J, with 9 bases between. Per germline, CDR1 SGHDT and CDR2 YYEEEE. This CDR3 is CASSSRTTYNEQFF. The CDR3 DNA sequence: TGTGCCAGCAGCTCCAGGACTACCTACAATGAGCAGTTCTTC.

This chain connects TRBV25-1 to TRBJ2-1; 7 positions agree with TRBD2. The CDR3 is 14 amino acids. The junction had 6 bases not matched to a gene; V was cut back by 6 bases and J by 4 bases. Germline CDR1 and CDR2: MGHDK and SYGVNS. The CDR3 coding sequence is TGTGCCAGCAGGGGAGCGGGGAGATACAATGAGCAGTTCTTC. This translates into CASRGAGRYNEQFF.

This chain joins TRBV9 and TRBJ1-3; 9 positions match TRBD1. V was pared by 4 bases and J by 4 bases, with 3 bases of the junction left unmatched. This CDR3 has 14 residues. CDR1 and CDR2 (germline): SGDLS, YYNGEE. The DNA for the CDR3 is TGTGCCAGCAGCTCACAGGGGGCCGGAAACACCATATATTTT. Its protein is CASSSQGAGNTIYF.

The chain links TRBV5-6 to TRBJ2-7; D may be TRBD2 (5 bases). V was cut by 2 bases and J by 2 bases, with 14 bases left in between. Germline-derived CDR1 and CDR2 are SGHDT and YYEEEE. The CDR3 spans 15 residues. CDR3 DNA sequence: TGTGCCAGCAGCTTACTAGGCGGGCGAGCCTACGAGCAGTACTTC. Its translation is CASSLLGGRAYEQYF.

This CDR3 is CASSLYRRDTANEKLFF. DNA of the CDR3: TGTGCCAGCAGCTTATATCGCAGGGACACAGCGAATGAAAAACTGTTTTTT. The rearrangement uses TRBV7-8 and TRBJ1-4; D possibly corresponds to TRBD1 (6 bases). V shed 2 bases and J shed 5 bases, with 18 bases lying between them. CDR1 and CDR2 from the germline V gene are SGHVS and FQNEAQ. The CDR3 length is 17 residues.

The CDR3 loop reads CASSYSEGQGFAEAFF. As DNA, the CDR3 is TGTGCCAGCAGTTACTCAGAGGGACAGGGTTTCGCTGAAGCTTTCTTT. This rearrangement joins TRBV6-5 to TRBJ1-1, with 9 nucleotides matching TRBD1. The ends lost 0 bases at V and 6 bases at J; junction bases unmatched: 8. The germline gives CDR1 MNHEY, CDR2 SVGAGI. The CDR3 sequence is 16 residues long.

This sequence joins TRBV14 and TRBJ2-5; the match to TRBD2 covers 11 bases. The CDR3 loop spans 14 amino acids. Germline V gene data show CDR1 as SGHDN and CDR2 as FVKESK. The V and J ends lost 7 bases and 11 bases, in that order; junction bases with no gene match: 12. CDR3 protein: CASNIGLAGGAQYF. The CDR3 region has the DNA TGTGCCAGCAATATTGGACTAGCGGGTGGCGCGCAGTACTTC.

J is TRBJ2-1 and V is TRBV4-2, with D possibly being TRBD2 (6 bases). Trimming removed 0 bases from V and 8 bases from J, with 14 bases in between. Germline values: CDR1 LGHNA, CDR2 YNFKEQ. The CDR3 is 15 amino acids. CDR3 loop: CASSQEGGLAHEQFF. The CDR3 DNA follows: TGTGCCAGCAGCCAAGAAGGTGGGCTAGCGCATGAGCAGTTCTTC.

The chain carries TRBV10-2 and TRBJ2-7, with 9 bases aligning to TRBD1. The junction had 9 bases not matched to a gene; V was cut back by 2 bases and J by 1 base. In germline, CDR1 is WSHSY, CDR2 SAAADI. The CDR3 length is 17 residues. The CDR3 nucleotides are TGCGCCAGCAGTGAGACCTTCGGGACAGGGCTTTCCTACGAGCAGTACTTC. As protein: CASSETFGTGLSYEQYF.

The chain has TRBV7-9 and TRBJ1-1, with D uncertain. Trimming cost V 4 bases and J 11 bases, with 14 bases left between them. There are 12 residues in the CDR3. Germline assignment: CDR1 SEHNR and CDR2 FQNEAQ (reference sequence). The CDR3 loop reads CASSSGLTGAFF. The CDR3 nucleotides read TGTGCCAGCAGCTCAGGACTCACCGGGGCTTTCTTT.

The gene calls are TRBV11-2 and TRBJ1-1; no definite D call. CDR1 and CDR2 from the germline V gene are SGHAT and FQNNGV. The CDR3 is made up of 14 amino acids. V was clipped by 1 base and J by 4 bases, with 10 bases between them. CDR3 bases: TGTGCCAGCAGCTTAGCCCCGGAGGGCACTGAAGCTTTCTTT. Protein product: CASSLAPEGTEAFF.

A single count supports this clone. The rearrangement uses TRBV19 and TRBJ1-1; 8 bases match TRBD1. The CDR3 totals 16 residues. CDR1 LNHDA and CDR2 SQIVND come from the germline V gene (reference sequence). The V and J ends lost 1 base and 1 base, in that order; junction bases with no gene match: 5. CDR3 sequence: CASSIGTGRKNTEAFF. Here the CDR3 DNA reads TGTGCCAGTAGTATAGGGACAGGGCGGAAGAACACTGAAGCTTTCTTT.

The chain recombines TRBV7-6 with TRBJ1-1, with 10 bases that match TRBD1. Unmatched junction bases numbered 2, after V lost 4 bases and J lost 0 bases. The germline CDR1 and CDR2 sequences are SGHVS and FNYEAQ. The CDR3 extends over 15 amino acids. CDR3 sequence reads: CASSSGQGMNTEAFF. CDR3 nucleotide sequence: TGTGCCAGCAGCTCGGGACAGGGGATGAACACTGAAGCTTTCTTT.

The V call is TRBV2, the J call TRBJ2-1; 12 bases are shared with TRBD2. Germline-derived CDR1 and CDR2 are SNHLY and FYNNEI. V shed 11 bases and J 4 bases; nucleotides not matched to a gene: 9. CDR3 length: 15 residues. CDR3 amino acids: CAPSGGLAGYNEQFF. In DNA form, the CDR3 reads TGTGCCCCCAGTGGTGGACTAGCGGGATACAATGAGCAGTTCTTC.

The gene calls are TRBV27 and TRBJ1-2; D gene ambiguous. This CDR3 contains 14 residues. CDR1 MNHEY and CDR2 SMNVEV come from the germline V gene (reference sequence). The ends were cut back, 5 bases at V and 0 bases at J, with 10 bases in the middle. Here the CDR3 reads CASSPQIPNYGYTF. DNA of the CDR3: TGTGCCAGCAGTCCACAGATCCCTAACTATGGCTACACCTTC.

The CDR3 DNA sequence: TGTGCCAGCAGCGTAGGACTAGCGGAATACAATGAGCAGTTCTTC. Protein product: CASSVGLAEYNEQFF. This chain connects TRBV9 to TRBJ2-1, with 9 bases that match TRBD2. The V segment lost 0 bases and the J segment 4 bases; nucleotides outside the gene matches: 2. CDR1 is SGDLS, CDR2 YYNGEE, per germline. The CDR3 is 15 amino acids.

V usage is TRBV7-9 and J usage is TRBJ1-2; 9 bases are shared with TRBD1. Germline CDR1 and CDR2: SEHNR and FQNEAQ (reference sequence). Trimming cost V 4 bases and J 4 bases; bases outside gene matches: 4. CDR3 length: 14 amino acids. CDR3 nucleotide sequence: TGTGCCAGCAGCTCACAGGGGGCGGTCTATGGCTACACCTTC. Protein: CASSSQGAVYGYTF.

This chain uses TRBV29-1 with TRBJ2-7; D gene ambiguous. The CDR3 runs to 12 residues. The V end was cut by 1 base, the J end by 4 bases, with 8 bases between. Germline V gene data show CDR1 as SQVTM and CDR2 as ANQGSEA. DNA for the CDR3: TGCAGCGTTGAAGTTCCGGGTTACGAGCAGTACTTC. It translates to CSVEVPGYEQYF.

The rearrangement uses TRBV9 and TRBJ1-4, with TRBD1 identical over 10 bases. Germline lookup yields CDR1 SGDLS and CDR2 YYNGEE. This CDR3 is built from 14 residues. With V trimmed by 5 bases and J by 7 bases, 5 bases remained unmatched. The CDR3, as DNA: TGTGCCAGCAGTCCTGGGACAGGGGTTGAAAAACTGTTTTTT. Its protein is CASSPGTGVEKLFF. Complete variable domain (other parts from reference TRBV9 and TRBJ1-4): DSGVTQTPKHLITATGQRVTLRCSPRSGDLSVYWYQQSLDQGLQFLIQYYNGEERAKGNILERFSAQQFPDLHSELNLSSLELGDSALYFCASSPGTGVEKLFFGSGTQLSVL.

The rearrangement joins TRBV7-3 to TRBJ2-2; 9 positions agree with TRBD2. This CDR3 is 15 amino acids long. The junction had 1 base not matched to a gene; V was cut back by 2 bases and J by 3 bases. Germline lookup yields CDR1 SGHTA and CDR2 FQGTGA. CDR3 sequence (DNA): TGTGCCAGCAGCTTATTAGCGGGAGACACCGGGGAGCTGTTTTTT. Translation: CASSLLAGDTGELFF.

The gene calls are TRBV19 and TRBJ2-3; 8 nucleotides line up with TRBD2. Germline CDR1 reads LNHDA; CDR2 reads SQIVND (reference sequence). The CDR3 totals 15 residues. V was clipped by 3 bases and J by 6 bases; unmatched bases: 8. The CDR3 reads CASSILSGGLDTQYF. CDR3 coding DNA: TGTGCCAGTAGTATCCTCAGCGGGGGACTTGATACGCAGTATTTT.